This T cell receptor (beta chain) was found in a study of blood T cells in healthy people across ages. The use of a sample-barcoded 5' primer and a J-beta primer mix characterized a second PCR of about 6 to 11 cycles. TCRdb called the 5' RACE reads again in MiXCR, with one record for every CDR3 protein. Here the sample spans about 630,000 distinct CDR3 sequences, about 21% being singletons. The CDR3 runs 15 residues. J was trimmed by 2 bases and V by 5 bases; bases with no gene match: 3. Germline V lookup: CDR1 ENHRY, CDR2 SYGVKD. The source of this sequence is a man in his 70s in good health. Sequencing was carried out using blood. The chain employs TRBV10-3 and TRBJ2-1, with 10 nucleotides matching TRBD1. The CDR3 nucleotides are TGTGCCATCAGTTTGACAGGGGGCGCCTACAATGAGCAGTTCTTC. Amino acid sequence: CAISLTGGAYNEQFF.